A selection of T cell receptor beta chains follows, all from one sample in a study of blood T cells in healthy people across ages. TCRdb passed the 5' RACE reads through MiXCR, listing each CDR3 protein once. The table has roughly 1.6 million distinct CDR3 sequences, 30% to 35% seen once. The sequencing input was blood. The source of these receptors is a woman aged 25 to 39 in good health. CDR3s include the opening cysteine and the closing phenylalanine or tryptophan. D genes are given only for firm matches. The listing skips clone size in some rows; elsewhere it reads once, few, many or a size class.

clone size	V gene	D gene	J gene	CDR3 length	CDR3 protein	CDR3 DNA
NA	TRBV6-6	TRBD1	TRBJ2-6	16	CASSYSDRAGANVLTF	TGTGCCAGCAGTTACTCCGACAGGGCTGGGGCCAACGTCCTGACTTTC
NA	TRBV10-2	NA	TRBJ1-6	12	CASQEENSPLHF	TGCGCCAGCCAAGAGGAAAATTCACCCCTCCACTTT
NA	TRBV20-1	TRBD2	TRBJ2-2	14	CSASATSGTGEPFF	TGCAGTGCTAGCGCGACTAGCGGGACCGGGGAGCCGTTTTTT
NA	TRBV9	NA	TRBJ2-7	10	CASSSSLQYF	TGTGCCAGCAGCTCCTCGCTGCAGTACTTC
NA	TRBV27	NA	TRBJ2-7	14	CASTSNLGAYEQYF	TGTGCCAGCACCTCGAACCTAGGGGCCTACGAGCAGTACTTC
many	TRBV29-1	NA	TRBJ2-5	11	CSVGPLGTQYF	TGCAGCGTTGGCCCCCTAGGGACCCAGTACTTC
NA	TRBV4-1	NA	TRBJ2-7	14	CASSPVTVPYEQYF	TGCGCCAGCAGCCCTGTGACGGTACCTTACGAGCAGTACTTC
NA	TRBV6-1	TRBD1	TRBJ2-1	14	CASRGQGFHNEQFF	TGTGCCAGCAGGGGACAGGGGTTCCACAATGAGCAGTTCTTC
NA	TRBV27	NA	TRBJ2-7	16	CASSSLSGKPPYEQYF	TGTGCCAGCAGCTCCCTAAGCGGAAAACCCCCCTACGAGCAGTACTTC
NA	TRBV2	NA	TRBJ1-5	14	CASSAVNSNQPQHF	TGTGCCAGCAGTGCGGTGAATAGCAATCAGCCCCAGCATTTT
many	TRBV25-1	NA	TRBJ2-5	14	CASSGTGGRETQYF	TGTGCCAGCAGTGGTACGGGGGGCCGAGAGACCCAGTACTTC
few	TRBV2	NA	TRBJ2-5	14	CASSFRGNRGTQYF	TGTGCCAGCAGCTTCCGGGGGAATCGGGGGACCCAGTACTTC
many	TRBV20-1	NA	TRBJ2-3	14	CSARDRGTVESQYF	TGCAGTGCTAGAGATAGAGGGACCGTTGAGTCGCAGTATTTT
NA	TRBV6-2/TRBV6-3	NA	TRBJ2-7	12	CASKSPPYEQYF	TGTGCCAGTAAGTCTCCCCCCTACGAGCAGTACTTC
NA	TRBV6-1	NA	TRBJ1-2	12	CAGRRSTEGYTF	TGTGCCGGCAGGCGCAGTACGGAGGGCTACACCTTC
NA	TRBV20-1	NA	TRBJ1-2	13	CSARLGVDYGYTF	TGCAGTGCTAGGCTAGGGGTTGACTATGGCTACACCTTC
few	TRBV5-1	TRBD2	TRBJ2-1	17	CASSLTPAGANYNEQFF	TGCGCCAGCAGCTTAACACCAGCGGGGGCTAACTACAATGAGCAGTTCTTC
NA	TRBV9	NA	TRBJ1-1	16	CASSGGSEGLNTEAFF	TGTGCCAGCAGCGGTGGTTCGGAGGGGCTAAACACTGAAGCTTTCTTT
few	TRBV2	TRBD2	TRBJ2-1	15	CASAAWTSDYNEQFF	TGTGCCAGTGCGGCTTGGACTAGCGACTACAATGAGCAGTTCTTC
NA	TRBV3-1	TRBD2	TRBJ2-3	21	CASSQRTFGSGGDTSTDTQYF	TGTGCCAGCAGCCAACGTACTTTCGGCAGCGGGGGGGATACTAGCACAGATACGCAGTATTTT
NA	TRBV28	TRBD2	TRBJ2-5	15	CANSFPAGNKETQYF	TGTGCCAACAGTTTCCCAGCGGGGAACAAAGAGACCCAGTACTTC
few	TRBV4-1	TRBD1	TRBJ1-4	16	CASRSGQGVINEKLFF	TGCGCCAGCAGATCGGGACAGGGGGTAATTAATGAAAAACTGTTTTTT
few	TRBV7-6	TRBD1	TRBJ2-7	16	CASSLAGQGPSYEQYF	TGTGCCAGCAGCTTAGCTGGACAGGGACCCTCCTACGAGCAGTACTTC
NA	TRBV7-2	TRBD1	TRBJ1-5	17	CASSLGGQDVSNQPQHF	TGTGCCAGCAGTTTGGGAGGACAGGACGTTAGCAATCAGCCCCAGCATTTT
NA	TRBV4-1	NA	TRBJ1-5	16	CASSQEAGTGNQPQHF	TGCGCCAGCAGCCAAGAGGCAGGGACGGGCAATCAGCCCCAGCATTTT
many	TRBV3-1	NA	TRBJ2-7	14	CASSQDTASYEQYF	TGTGCCAGCAGCCAAGATACAGCCTCCTACGAGCAGTACTTC
NA	TRBV28	NA	TRBJ2-7	15	CASSLYRADPYEQYF	TGTGCCAGCAGTTTATACAGGGCCGATCCCTACGAGCAGTACTTC
few	TRBV6-1	NA	TRBJ1-2	13	CASSELGHLGYTF	TGTGCCAGCAGTGAACTTGGACATCTCGGCTACACCTTC
NA	TRBV7-9	NA	TRBJ2-2	16	CASSPTPKAGTGELFF	TGTGCCAGCAGCCCCACCCCGAAGGCAGGGACCGGGGAGCTGTTTTTT
NA	TRBV20-1	NA	TRBJ2-6	15	CSAREHSSGANVLTF	TGCAGTGCTAGAGAACACTCCTCTGGGGCCAACGTCCTGACTTTC
NA	TRBV9	NA	TRBJ2-5	15	CASSARTEVVETQYF	TGTGCCAGCAGCGCCCGGACGGAGGTAGTCGAGACCCAGTACTTC
few	TRBV20-1	TRBD1	TRBJ1-2	14	CSAILQGSSYGYTF	TGCAGTGCTATCCTACAGGGGTCCTCCTATGGCTACACCTTC
few	TRBV7-9	NA	TRBJ1-2	14	CASSVGGEPYGYTF	TGTGCCAGCTCGGTGGGCGGCGAGCCTTATGGCTACACCTTC
NA	TRBV11-2	TRBD1	TRBJ2-1	17	CASSPSRSGQGFNEQFF	TGTGCCAGCAGCCCCTCAAGGTCGGGACAGGGGTTTAATGAGCAGTTCTTC
NA	TRBV3-1	NA	TRBJ2-3	15	CASSQGLLRLDTQYF	TGTGCCAGCAGCCAAGGGCTGCTGCGCCTGGATACGCAGTATTTT
few	TRBV5-1	TRBD2	TRBJ2-1	19	CASSPTGVAGGPSYNEQFF	TGCGCCAGCAGCCCCACAGGAGTAGCGGGGGGGCCTTCCTACAATGAGCAGTTCTTC
few	TRBV6-1	NA	TRBJ2-7	13	CASSEAVVYEQYF	TGTGCCAGCAGTGAAGCTGTCGTTTACGAGCAGTACTTC
many	TRBV5-1	TRBD1	TRBJ2-3	16	CASSYYRGPGTDTQYF	TGCGCCAGCAGCTACTACAGGGGGCCGGGAACAGATACGCAGTATTTT
NA	TRBV12-3/TRBV12-4	NA	TRBJ2-6	19	CASSPRAWRGTAGANVLTF	TGTGCCAGCAGCCCCCGTGCGTGGCGTGGGACCGCTGGGGCCAACGTCCTGACTTTC
NA	TRBV15	NA	TRBJ2-7	16	CATAPLRNRRSYEQYF	TGTGCCACCGCACCTCTTCGTAACAGGCGCTCCTACGAGCAGTACTTC
few	TRBV20-1	NA	TRBJ1-2	14	CSASETGYGYGYTF	TGCAGTGCTAGTGAAACAGGGTACGGCTATGGCTACACCTTC
few	TRBV10-3	NA	TRBJ1-6	14	CAISLSSYNSPLHF	TGTGCCATCAGCTTAAGCTCCTATAATTCACCCCTCCACTTT
few	TRBV27	NA	TRBJ2-6	15	CASSLWGSGTNVLTF	TGTGCCAGCAGTTTATGGGGATCCGGGACCAACGTCCTGACTTTC
NA	TRBV6-1	NA	TRBJ2-7	18	CASSESIQGIPSTYEQYF	TGTGCCAGCAGTGAATCAATCCAGGGGATACCTTCCACCTACGAGCAGTACTTC